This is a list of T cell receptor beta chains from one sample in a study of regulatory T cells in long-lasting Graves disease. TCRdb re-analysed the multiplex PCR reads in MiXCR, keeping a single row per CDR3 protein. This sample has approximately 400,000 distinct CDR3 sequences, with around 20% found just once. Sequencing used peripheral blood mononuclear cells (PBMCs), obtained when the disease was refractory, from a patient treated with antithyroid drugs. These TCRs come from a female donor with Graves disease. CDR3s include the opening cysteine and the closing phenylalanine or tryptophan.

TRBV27,CASSLSWTSGSYEQYF
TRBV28,CASSPTWEQYF
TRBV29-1,CSVTRTSGRSLYEQYF
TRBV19,CASSTRGFTEAFF
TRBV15,CATSRTGAGSPLHF
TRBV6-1,CASSRTGGHGELFF
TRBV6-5,CASSYPGGTLDQPQHF
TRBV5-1,CASRGSGELFF
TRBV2,CASRLSEWQEVGYTF
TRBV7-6,CASSLGSGRDRFGGYTF
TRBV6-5,CASSYSFLGSNTEAFF
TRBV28,CASSFRYFQPQHF
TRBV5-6,CASSLYWPNTRDRGHEQYF
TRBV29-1,CSVVWIAGDETQYF
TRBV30,CAWRRQLGDNEKLFF
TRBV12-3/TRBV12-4,CASSLSTVNKLFF
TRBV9,CASSPSLPTEAFF
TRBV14,CASSQVGLGVGKTEAFF
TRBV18,CASSPPGSAGIYEQYF
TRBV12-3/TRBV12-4,CASRPRTSGYEQYF
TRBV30,CAWSGTSGTGETQYF
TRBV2,CASAEGPYGYTF
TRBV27,CASSFIPDRADTQYF
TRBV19,CASSISAGVITGELFF
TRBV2,CASRRGQYEQYF
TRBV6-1,CASRRTGTDGQPQHF
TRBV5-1,CAAPKDRLPYEQYF
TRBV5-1,CASSGGLGGGTEAFF
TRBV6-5,CASSYSTVYEQYF
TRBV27,CASRSGAGDGYTF
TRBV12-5,CASGKGDGEGDEQFF
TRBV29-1,CSAWGENTEAFF
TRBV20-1,CSATGQGNMNTEAFF
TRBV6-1,CASFRSVGEKLFF
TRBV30,CAWSVVLNYGYTF
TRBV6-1,CASRPPGTSGEQYF
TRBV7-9,CARPTSRGELFF
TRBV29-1,CSVEGPTGELFF
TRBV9,CASSAQGTMNTEAFF
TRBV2,CASSEAPAGFYNEQFF
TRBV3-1,CASSPIRGAPAFEQYF
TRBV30,CAWTRTGGDYEQYF
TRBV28,CASSSVDRNDSPLHF
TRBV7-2,CASSSTLGPGELFF
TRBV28,CASSSRGYTEAFF
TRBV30,CAWDRANTEAFF
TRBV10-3,CAISESDRTNEKLFF
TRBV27,CASSQGQGAWPVAFF
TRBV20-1,CSARVGREGRDEQFF
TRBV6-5,CASSSRDRITGELFF
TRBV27,CASSLRVSGSPGELFF
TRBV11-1,CASSQPGLPYEQYF
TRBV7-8,CASSLRQLSPKNIQYF
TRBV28,CASSLEGGLAGSLGEQYF
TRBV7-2,CASSSRALNAEAFF
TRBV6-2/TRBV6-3,CASSYGWGGELFF